A selection of T cell receptor beta chains follows, all from one sample in a study of response to subunit inactivated influenza vaccine. Via MiXCR, TCRdb re-called the RT-PCR reads, giving one row per CDR3 protein. Here the sample spans around 530,000 distinct CDR3 sequences, around 11% being singletons. The specimen was PBMCs from blood, collected on the day of vaccination. The source is a man aged 45-60 years who received an inactivated influenza vaccine. The CDR3 runs from the conserved cysteine through the conserved F or W. Fields, in order: CDR3 DNA, CDR3 protein, J gene, clone size, V gene, D gene. A D gene is named only where the DNA matches it firmly. A clone size is listed for some rows: how often the clone was seen (once, few, many), or a class if it is expanded.

CDR3 DNA: TGCAGTGCTAGCAAAGCTTCGGACAGGTACAATGAGCAGTTCTTC
CDR3 protein: CSASKASDRYNEQFF
J gene: TRBJ2-1
clone size: .
V gene: TRBV20-1
D gene: TRBD1

CDR3 DNA: TGTGCCAGCAGCTTACCGGGACAGGGAACGCGCACAGATACGCAGTATTTT
CDR3 protein: CASSLPGQGTRTDTQYF
J gene: TRBJ2-3
clone size: .
V gene: TRBV7-2
D gene: TRBD1

CDR3 DNA: TGTGCCACCAGCAGAGAAGACAGGGGCCTTGGGCAGTACTTC
CDR3 protein: CATSREDRGLGQYF
J gene: TRBJ2-7
clone size: .
V gene: TRBV15
D gene: TRBD1

CDR3 DNA: TGTGCCAGCAGCCACCCGACAGGACTCAACTATGGCTACACCTTC
CDR3 protein: CASSHPTGLNYGYTF
J gene: TRBJ1-2
clone size: .
V gene: TRBV3-1
D gene: .

CDR3 DNA: TGCAGCGTCGGGGGACTAGCGGGAGTCTCCTACGAGCAGTACTTC
CDR3 protein: CSVGGLAGVSYEQYF
J gene: TRBJ2-7
clone size: few
V gene: TRBV29-1
D gene: TRBD2

CDR3 DNA: TGTGCCAGCAGTTTTAAGGGGGCGGGCACAGATACGCAGTATTTT
CDR3 protein: CASSFKGAGTDTQYF
J gene: TRBJ2-3
clone size: many
V gene: TRBV12-3/TRBV12-4
D gene: TRBD1

CDR3 DNA: TGTGCCAGCAGTTTATTGATGCACTCGTCCTACAATGAGCAGTTCTTC
CDR3 protein: CASSLLMHSSYNEQFF
J gene: TRBJ2-1
clone size: few
V gene: TRBV27
D gene: .

CDR3 DNA: TGTGCCACCAGCAGGGGAAGGTTGGTAGGGCCCTCGGGCCTCGAGCAGTACTTC
CDR3 protein: CATSRGRLVGPSGLEQYF
J gene: TRBJ2-7
clone size: .
V gene: TRBV15
D gene: .

CDR3 DNA: TGTGCCAGCAGCATGGGATGGGGAAACACCATATATTTT
CDR3 protein: CASSMGWGNTIYF
J gene: TRBJ1-3
clone size: few
V gene: TRBV9
D gene: .

CDR3 DNA: TGCGCCAGCAGCCAAATTAAAACTAGCGGGAGGGCCGATGAGCAGTTCTTC
CDR3 protein: CASSQIKTSGRADEQFF
J gene: TRBJ2-1
clone size: few
V gene: TRBV5-1
D gene: TRBD2

CDR3 DNA: TGTGCCAGCAGCCAATTTTTGACAGATACGCAGTATTTT
CDR3 protein: CASSQFLTDTQYF
J gene: TRBJ2-3
clone size: few
V gene: TRBV3-1
D gene: .

CDR3 DNA: TGTGCCAGCAGACGACTAGCCGCAAGCTCCTACGAGCAGTACTTC
CDR3 protein: CASRRLAASSYEQYF
J gene: TRBJ2-7
clone size: .
V gene: TRBV6-2/TRBV6-3
D gene: TRBD2

CDR3 DNA: TGCAGCGTTCGACCAGGAGGACTAGCGGGAGTGAGACTTAGCTCCTACAATGAGCAGTTCTTC
CDR3 protein: CSVRPGGLAGVRLSSYNEQFF
J gene: TRBJ2-1
clone size: .
V gene: TRBV29-1
D gene: TRBD2

CDR3 DNA: TGTGCCAGCAGTGAAATGGGACTCTCTTCTAGCGGGAGGGCCTACGAGCAGTACTTC
CDR3 protein: CASSEMGLSSSGRAYEQYF
J gene: TRBJ2-7
clone size: few
V gene: TRBV6-1
D gene: TRBD2

CDR3 DNA: TGTGCCAGCAGCTTCCCCATTAGCTACAATGAGCAGTTCTTC
CDR3 protein: CASSFPISYNEQFF
J gene: TRBJ2-1
clone size: .
V gene: TRBV5-6
D gene: .

CDR3 DNA: TGTGCCAGCAGCTCCCATCGGACTTATCGCACAGATACGCAGTATTTT
CDR3 protein: CASSSHRTYRTDTQYF
J gene: TRBJ2-3
clone size: .
V gene: TRBV5-5
D gene: .

CDR3 DNA: TGCAGTGCTAGAGCGGGTATGAACACTGAAGCTTTCTTT
CDR3 protein: CSARAGMNTEAFF
J gene: TRBJ1-1
clone size: .
V gene: TRBV20-1
D gene: .

CDR3 DNA: TGTGCCAGCAGTTACTCCCTAGCGGGGGCCGTTTACAATGAGCAGTTCTTC
CDR3 protein: CASSYSLAGAVYNEQFF
J gene: TRBJ2-1
clone size: many
V gene: TRBV6-5
D gene: TRBD2

CDR3 DNA: TGCGCCAGCAGCCAAGATGTACTAGTACCCCCATTCTACAATGAGCAGTTCTTC
CDR3 protein: CASSQDVLVPPFYNEQFF
J gene: TRBJ2-1
clone size: .
V gene: TRBV4-3
D gene: .

CDR3 DNA: TGTGCCAGCAGGTTAGCGGCAGGGAACACCGGGGAGCTGTTTTTT
CDR3 protein: CASRLAAGNTGELFF
J gene: TRBJ2-2
clone size: once
V gene: TRBV7-2
D gene: .

CDR3 DNA: TGCGCCAGCAGCCCGACAGCACCCACCTACGAGCAGTACTTC
CDR3 protein: CASSPTAPTYEQYF
J gene: TRBJ2-7
clone size: .
V gene: TRBV5-1
D gene: .

CDR3 DNA: TGTGCCATCAGAGGAGGGGGGGCCCCGACCACAGATACGCAGTATTTT
CDR3 protein: CAIRGGGAPTTDTQYF
J gene: TRBJ2-3
clone size: many
V gene: TRBV10-3
D gene: .

CDR3 DNA: TGTGCCAGCAGCCAAGCCCTTACGGAGACCCAGTACTTC
CDR3 protein: CASSQALTETQYF
J gene: TRBJ2-5
clone size: many
V gene: TRBV3-1
D gene: .

CDR3 DNA: TGTGCCAGCAGCCCGGGACAATCAACCGGGGAGCTGTTTTTT
CDR3 protein: CASSPGQSTGELFF
J gene: TRBJ2-2
clone size: many
V gene: TRBV11-2
D gene: .

CDR3 DNA: TGTGCCTGGATCCGGACTAGCGGGAGGACGGATGAGCAGTTCTTC
CDR3 protein: CAWIRTSGRTDEQFF
J gene: TRBJ2-1
clone size: .
V gene: TRBV30
D gene: TRBD2

CDR3 DNA: TGTGCCTGGAGTGTTCACCAGAACACTGAAGCTTTCTTT
CDR3 protein: CAWSVHQNTEAFF
J gene: TRBJ1-1
clone size: few
V gene: TRBV30
D gene: .

CDR3 DNA: TGCAGTGGTACAGGCCCTTTTGAAAAACTGTTTTTT
CDR3 protein: CSGTGPFEKLFF
J gene: TRBJ1-4
clone size: .
V gene: TRBV20-1
D gene: .

CDR3 DNA: TGTGCCAGCAGCTTAATTGGGTGGACGGCTAATGAAAAACTGTTTTTT
CDR3 protein: CASSLIGWTANEKLFF
J gene: TRBJ1-4
clone size: few
V gene: TRBV7-2
D gene: .

CDR3 DNA: TGTGCCATCAGTGAGTCGCCAGGGCTCTCCTACGAGCAGTACTTC
CDR3 protein: CAISESPGLSYEQYF
J gene: TRBJ2-7
clone size: few
V gene: TRBV10-3
D gene: .

CDR3 DNA: TGTGCCAGCAGTTTACAGGACCCGTATAATTCACCCCTCCACTTT
CDR3 protein: CASSLQDPYNSPLHF
J gene: TRBJ1-6
clone size: many
V gene: TRBV12-3/TRBV12-4
D gene: .

CDR3 DNA: TGTGCCAGCAGTTACTCGGGAGGCGTCAATCAGCCCCAGCATTTT
CDR3 protein: CASSYSGGVNQPQHF
J gene: TRBJ1-5
clone size: few
V gene: TRBV6-5
D gene: .

CDR3 DNA: TGTGCCAGCAGTTACAGGAGGCGTGATACGCAGTATTTT
CDR3 protein: CASSYRRRDTQYF
J gene: TRBJ2-3
clone size: many
V gene: TRBV6-2/TRBV6-3
D gene: .

CDR3 DNA: TGTGCCAGCAGAAGGGACGGTGTAAGCACAGATACGCAGTATTTT
CDR3 protein: CASRRDGVSTDTQYF
J gene: TRBJ2-3
clone size: few
V gene: TRBV2
D gene: .

CDR3 DNA: TGTGCCAGCAGTTTATCCCGTCTGCACTCTCTAGGCTACGAGCAGTACTTC
CDR3 protein: CASSLSRLHSLGYEQYF
J gene: TRBJ2-7
clone size: few
V gene: TRBV12-3/TRBV12-4
D gene: .

CDR3 DNA: TGTGCCAGCAGCCCCCGACGCTTTGGAAACACCATATATTTT
CDR3 protein: CASSPRRFGNTIYF
J gene: TRBJ1-3
clone size: .
V gene: TRBV9
D gene: .

CDR3 DNA: TGTGCCAGCAGCCTGGACCAAGAAAGGGGGGCTTTCTTT
CDR3 protein: CASSLDQERGAFF
J gene: TRBJ1-1
clone size: few
V gene: TRBV7-9
D gene: .

CDR3 DNA: TGTGCCAGCTCACCATCCCAGAGCCGTACCTACGAGCAGTACTTC
CDR3 protein: CASSPSQSRTYEQYF
J gene: TRBJ2-7
clone size: few
V gene: TRBV18
D gene: .

CDR3 DNA: TGTGCCACCAGCAGAGTCGGGAGGTCCTACAATGAGCAGTTCTTC
CDR3 protein: CATSRVGRSYNEQFF
J gene: TRBJ2-1
clone size: few
V gene: TRBV15
D gene: TRBD2

CDR3 DNA: TGTGCCAGCAGCCCGACAGGGACAAAAGAAACCCAGTACTTC
CDR3 protein: CASSPTGTKETQYF
J gene: TRBJ2-5
clone size: .
V gene: TRBV3-1
D gene: TRBD1

CDR3 DNA: TGTGCCAGCAGCCGTGACACCAGCACTGAAGCTTTCTTT
CDR3 protein: CASSRDTSTEAFF
J gene: TRBJ1-1
clone size: many
V gene: TRBV6-2/TRBV6-3
D gene: .